This TCR beta chain was found in a study of shared clonotypes between healthy human individuals. Study-level background: Per donor, three plates held CD4 naive cells, three held CD4 memory, two held CD8 naive and one held CD8 memory.

The DNA input per sorted-subset replicate PCR was 200 ng, corresponding to some 30,000 T cell genomes. Repertoires were generated with immunoSEQ multiplex PCR, while TCRdb's copy carries only in-frame clones and drops some. This table has approximately 1,000,000 clones, around 78% appearing once. With regard to this clone: Its antigen is undetermined.

CDR1 and CDR2 from the germline V gene are SGHNT and YYREEE (reference sequence). The ends were cut back, 4 bases at V and 10 bases at J, with 13 bases in the middle. CDR3 length equals 12 residues. General observations from the study: A generally larger estimated richness was seen in naive subsets than in memory subsets.

The donors were all Caucasian adults (living in Nashville, Tennessee). Sequences were obtained from memory CD4+ T cells from PBMCs. Described subset: CD45RA-negative fraction. This chain connects TRBV5-4 to TRBJ2-3; D tentatively fits TRBD1 or TRBD2 (5 bases each). The clonotype originates from a man aged 18 to 35 in good health. Some clones in this sample may be carry-over from other donors' samples. This chain's CDR3 is CASSVTGTPQYF. The CDR3 DNA reads TGTGCCAGCAGCGTAACCGGGACCCCGCAGTATTTT.